One sample yielded the 10 T cell receptor beta chains listed below, sequenced in a study of monozygotic twins with cystic fibrosis. Method: immunoSEQ multiplex PCR; TCRdb's copy keeps in-frame clones and lacks some. This table has some 14,000 clones, over 75% appearing once. Sequenced input: blood. The receptors derive from a boy aged 10-17 years with cystic fibrosis.

The chain couples TRBV27 to TRBJ2-1, with D maybe TRBD2 (5 bases). V was trimmed by 0 bases and J by 8 bases, leaving 17 bases between them. Germline CDR1 and CDR2: MNHEY and SMNVEV (reference sequence). This CDR3 comprises 16 residues. This CDR3 reads CASSLSPSSMGDEQFF. In nucleotides, the CDR3 is TGTGCCAGCAGTTTATCGCCTAGCTCGATGGGCGATGAGCAGTTCTTC.

This sequence joins TRBV6-6 and TRBJ2-7, with D possibly TRBD1 on 6 matching bases. Trimming removed 6 bases at V and 3 bases at J, with 18 bases between. The CDR3 spans 15 residues. CDR1 is MNHNY, CDR2 SVGAGI, per germline (reference sequence). The chain's CDR3 is CASSNRDINYYEQYF. CDR3 bases: TGTGCCAGCAGCAACCGGGACATCAACTACTACGAGCAGTACTTC.

This clone was observed a single time. The chain carries TRBV6-1 and TRBJ2-3, with D unclear. CDR1 is MNHNS and CDR2 is SASEGT in the germline V gene. The CDR3 loop spans 13 amino acids. The V end was cut by 3 bases, the J end by 5 bases, with 9 bases between. This chain's CDR3 is CASSDHREDTQYF. The CDR3 nucleotides are TGTGCCAGCAGTGACCACAGAGAAGATACGCAGTATTTT.

This clone was counted a few times. The J gene is TRBJ1-6, the V gene TRBV2; D unresolved. The CDR3 covers 15 residues. Germline-derived CDR1 and CDR2 are SNHLY and FYNNEI. The germline V and J ends were trimmed by 7 bases and 9 bases, with 19 bases remaining between them. The CDR3 spells CASTTSWLRGSPLHF. In nucleotides, the CDR3 is TGTGCCAGCACCACATCATGGCTCCGGGGTTCACCCCTCCACTTT.

The chain is built from TRBV11-2 and TRBJ2-7; D may be TRBD2 (5 bases). Germline CDR1 SGHAT, CDR2 FQNNGV. V was pared by 2 bases and J by 3 bases, with 8 bases between. The CDR3 is made up of 13 amino acids. The DNA of the CDR3 is TGTGCCAGCAGCTTATCGGGGTACTACGAGCAGTACTTC. This translates into CASSLSGYYEQYF.

The J gene is TRBJ2-2, the V gene TRBV4-1; 9 bases agree with TRBD1. The CDR3 contains 17 residues. Trimming at V came to 1 base and at J to 5 bases, leaving 8 bases not matched to a gene. Germline V CDR1 and CDR2: MGHRA, YSYEKL. For the CDR3, the DNA is TGCGCCAGCAGCCAAGTCAGGGCGGGACAGGGAACCGGGGAGCTGTTTTTT. This encodes CASSQVRAGQGTGELFF.

This clone was detected only a few times. The chain combines TRBV5-5 with TRBJ1-6; TRBD1 matches at 11 bases. Germline CDR1 reads SGHKS; CDR2 reads YYEKEE (reference sequence). After removal of 6 bases from V and 3 bases from J, the junction contained 5 bases not matched to a gene. The length of the CDR3 is 16 residues. The CDR3 here is CASTWDRGDYNSPLHF. The CDR3 DNA sequence: TGTGCCAGCACCTGGGACAGGGGGGACTATAATTCACCCCTCCACTTT.

DNA of the CDR3: TGTGCCAGCAGCGCCTGGGGGCAAGAGACCCAGTACTTC. Translating it yields CASSAWGQETQYF. The chain uses TRBV7-9 and TRBJ2-5; D assignment may be TRBD1 or TRBD2 (5 bases each). The V end was cut by 5 bases, the J end by 2 bases, with 9 bases between. Germline CDR1 SEHNR, CDR2 FQNEAQ (reference sequence). The CDR3 extends over 13 amino acids.

The rearrangement uses TRBV5-1 and TRBJ1-1; D not certain. The CDR3 loop spans 14 amino acids. The V and J ends lost 3 bases and 2 bases respectively, with 11 bases between them. CDR1 and CDR2 from the germline V gene are SGHRS and YFSETQ. Here the CDR3 reads CASSSSPLNTEAFF. CDR3 sequence (DNA): TGCGCCAGCAGCTCGTCTCCCTTAAACACTGAAGCTTTCTTT.

The J gene is TRBJ1-1, the V gene TRBV6-6; D gene uncertain. CDR3 length: 12 residues. CDR1 and CDR2 (germline): MNHNY, SVGAGI (reference sequence). Trimming cost V 3 bases and J 8 bases, with 10 bases left between them. The CDR3 loop is CASSYLFEEAFF. CDR3 in DNA: TGTGCCAGCAGTTATCTATTCGAGGAAGCTTTCTTT.